The clone carrying this TCR beta chain was counted at least ten times. The antigen remains undetermined. On the day of bone marrow donation, the related graft donor provided peripheral blood. This record comes from a study of T cells after posttransplantation cyclophosphamide. Method: immunoSEQ multiplex PCR; TCRdb's copy keeps in-frame clones and lacks some. The sample holds about 25,000 clones, and no clone turns up only once. Study-wide results and limits: Recipient CMV seropositivity and CMV reactivation strongly tracked TRB clonality. Skin or GI-infiltrating T cells shared few TRB sequences with blood. Later post-transplant blood repertoires were often dominated by donor CD8+ memory clones.

This CDR3 has 15 residues. Trimming took 3 bases from V and 3 from J; bases not matched to a gene: 2. Germline V gene data show CDR1 as MNHNS and CDR2 as SASEGT. The sequencing sample was made of PBMCs. This chain joins TRBV6-1 and TRBJ2-2, with TRBD2 identical over 9 bases. The receptor's source is a man aged 45-60 years in good health, CMV-negative, and a related stem cell transplant donor. The CDR3 coding sequence is TGTGCCAGCAGTGAGGCTAGCGGGGACACCGGGGAGCTGTTTTTT. Protein product: CASSEASGDTGELFF.